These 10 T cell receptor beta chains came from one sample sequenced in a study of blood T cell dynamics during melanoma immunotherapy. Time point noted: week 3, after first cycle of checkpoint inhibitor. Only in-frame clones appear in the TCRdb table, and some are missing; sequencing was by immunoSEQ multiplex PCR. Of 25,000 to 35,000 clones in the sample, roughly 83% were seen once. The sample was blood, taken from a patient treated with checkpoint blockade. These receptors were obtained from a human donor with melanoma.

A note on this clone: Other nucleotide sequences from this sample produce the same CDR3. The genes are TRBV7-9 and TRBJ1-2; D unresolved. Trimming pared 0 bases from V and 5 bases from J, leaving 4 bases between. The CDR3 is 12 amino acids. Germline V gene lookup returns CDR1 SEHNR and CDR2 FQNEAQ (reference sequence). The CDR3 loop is CASSLAGYGYTF. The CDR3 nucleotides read TGTGCCAGCAGCTTAGCAGGGTATGGCTACACCTTC.

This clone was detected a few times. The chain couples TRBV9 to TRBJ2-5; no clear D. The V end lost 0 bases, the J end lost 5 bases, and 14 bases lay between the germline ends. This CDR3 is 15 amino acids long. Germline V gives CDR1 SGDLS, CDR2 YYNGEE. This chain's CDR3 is CASSVGGDRGETQYF. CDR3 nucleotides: TGTGCCAGCAGCGTAGGTGGGGATCGAGGCGAGACCCAGTACTTC.

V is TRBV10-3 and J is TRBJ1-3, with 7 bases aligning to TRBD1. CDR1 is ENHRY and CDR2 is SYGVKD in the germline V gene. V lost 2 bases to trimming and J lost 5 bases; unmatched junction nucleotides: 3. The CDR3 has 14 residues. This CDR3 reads CAISETQGRNTIYF. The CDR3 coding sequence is TGTGCCATCAGTGAGACACAGGGGAGAAACACCATATATTTT.

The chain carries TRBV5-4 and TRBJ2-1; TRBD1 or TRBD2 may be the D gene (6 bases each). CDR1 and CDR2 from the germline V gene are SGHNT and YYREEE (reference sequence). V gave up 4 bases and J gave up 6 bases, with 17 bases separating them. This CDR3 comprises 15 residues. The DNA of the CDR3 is TGTGCCAGCAGCCCCAGTGGGGGGCGGGGCAATGAGCAGTTCTTC. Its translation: CASSPSGGRGNEQFF.

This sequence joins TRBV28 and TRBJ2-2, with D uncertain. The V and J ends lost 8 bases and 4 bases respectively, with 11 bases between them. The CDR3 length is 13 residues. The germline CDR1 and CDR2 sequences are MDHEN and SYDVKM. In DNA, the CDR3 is TGTGCCAGCTACGGACCGCGCACCGGGGAGCTGTTTTTT. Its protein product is CASYGPRTGELFF.

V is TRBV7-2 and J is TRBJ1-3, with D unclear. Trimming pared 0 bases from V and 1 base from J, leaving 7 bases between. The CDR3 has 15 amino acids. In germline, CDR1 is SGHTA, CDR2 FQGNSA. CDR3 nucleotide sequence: TGTGCCAGCAGCTTAGCGACGGGGTCTGGAAACACCATATATTTT. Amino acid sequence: CASSLATGSGNTIYF. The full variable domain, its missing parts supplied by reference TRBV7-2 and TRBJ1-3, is GAGVSQSPSNKVTEKGKDVELRCDPISGHTALYWYRQSLGQGLEFLIYFQGNSAPDKSGLPSDRFSAERTGGSVSTLTIQRTQQEDSAVYLCASSLATGSGNTIYFGEGSWLTVV.

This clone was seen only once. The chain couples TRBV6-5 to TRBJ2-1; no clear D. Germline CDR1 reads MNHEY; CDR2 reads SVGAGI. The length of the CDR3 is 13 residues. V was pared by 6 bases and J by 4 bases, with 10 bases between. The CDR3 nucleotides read TGTGCCAGCAGGTCGAGTTTGTACAATGAGCAGTTCTTC. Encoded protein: CASRSSLYNEQFF.

The CDR3 nucleotides read TGTGCCAGCAGCTTAGGGGACAGGCAGAACACTGAAGCTTTCTTT. This gives the protein CASSLGDRQNTEAFF. This chain connects TRBV7-9 to TRBJ1-1; 8 bases are a match to TRBD1. Trimming took 1 base from V and 1 from J; bases not matched to a gene: 2. This CDR3 contains 15 residues. From germline, CDR1 is SEHNR and CDR2 FQNEAQ (reference sequence).

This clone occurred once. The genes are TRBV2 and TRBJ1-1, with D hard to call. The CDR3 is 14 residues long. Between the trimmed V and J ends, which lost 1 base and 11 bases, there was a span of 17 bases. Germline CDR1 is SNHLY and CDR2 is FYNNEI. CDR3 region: CASSEGFDTPWAFF. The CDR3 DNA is TGTGCCAGCAGTGAAGGATTTGACACCCCGTGGGCTTTCTTT.

CDR3 sequence (DNA): TGCGCCAGCAGCCAATATATGCAGGGTAGGAACTATGGCTACACCTTC. This gives the protein CASSQYMQGRNYGYTF. The chain uses TRBV4-1 and TRBJ1-2, with D perhaps matching TRBD1 (5 bases). CDR3 size: 16 residues. V lost 2 bases and J 2 bases, leaving 15 bases between the germline ends. Per germline, CDR1 MGHRA and CDR2 YSYEKL.